Sequencing of this T cell receptor beta chain was carried out in a study of response to subunit inactivated influenza vaccine. Study-level points and caveats: The study's authors posited that every seasonal influenza vaccination enlists few new T cells.

Each CDR3 protein is one row after TCRdb ran MiXCR on the RT-PCR reads. The sample lists around 480,000 distinct CDR3 sequences, 15% to 20% occurring once. The CDR3 runs to 17 residues. V lost 3 bases and J lost 7; bases outside the gene matches: 12. Germline loops: CDR1 LGHNA, CDR2 YNFKEQ. This clonotype was observed a few times. The target antigen is unknown. The source is a man aged 45 to 70 who received an inactivated influenza vaccine. Specimen: CD4+ T cells sorted from PBMCs, collected 23 months after vaccination. J is TRBJ2-2 and V is TRBV4-2; 9 bases match TRBD1. CDR3 sequence reads: CASSQDPGQGSVGELFF. The DNA for the CDR3 is TGTGCCAGCAGCCAGGATCCGGGACAGGGCTCGGTCGGGGAGCTGTTTTTT.